Shown below are 24 T cell receptor beta chains from a single sample sequenced in a study of T-cell reconstitution after alpha-beta-depleted transplantation in children. Unique molecular identifiers tagged the TCRbeta library. TCRdb passed the PCR reads through MiXCR, listing each CDR3 protein once. Of almost 500,000 distinct CDR3 sequences in the sample, roughly an eighth are singletons; the top ten hold roughly 5.4%. This sample comprised PBMCs from the stem cell graft donor, obtained from the stem cell graft. The receptor set was obtained from a human donor who donated a stem cell graft to a child with combined immunodeficiency.

The sample holds many counts of this clonotype. This chain connects TRBV5-1 to TRBJ1-5; D gene unclear. Germline-derived CDR1 and CDR2 are SGHRS and YFSETQ. Trimming stripped 3 bases from V and 0 bases from J, with 7 bases between. CDR3 length equals 14 residues. Here the CDR3 DNA reads TGCGCCAGCAGCTCGGACGGTAGCAATCAGCCCCAGCATTTT. Encoded protein: CASSSDGSNQPQHF.

This chain links TRBV7-2 with TRBJ2-5; 7 bases fit TRBD1. V lost 4 bases and J lost 4; bases outside the gene matches: 9. CDR1 and CDR2 from the germline V gene are SGHTA and FQGNSA. The CDR3 is made up of 15 amino acids. The DNA for the CDR3 is TGTGCCAGCAGCTGGGACAGCAGGGCCCGAGAGACCCAGTACTTC. This gives the protein CASSWDSRARETQYF.

This clonotype was counted ten times or more. This chain uses TRBV9 with TRBJ2-3; 12 bases match TRBD2. The CDR3 sequence is 17 residues long. CDR1 SGDLS and CDR2 YYNGEE come from the germline V gene. V lost 3 bases and J lost 2; bases outside the gene matches: 7. Here the CDR3 DNA reads TGTGCCAGCAGCGAATACCGGACTAGCGGGGTCACAGATACGCAGTATTTT. Translating gives CASSEYRTSGVTDTQYF. Combining the CDR3 with reference TRBV9 and TRBJ2-3 gives the whole variable domain DSGVTQTPKHLITATGQRVTLRCSPRSGDLSVYWYQQSLDQGLQFLIQYYNGEERAKGNILERFSAQQFPDLHSELNLSSLELGDSALYFCASSEYRTSGVTDTQYFGPGTRLTVL.

At least ten counts were recorded for this clonotype. The J gene is TRBJ2-3, the V gene TRBV11-2; D perhaps matches TRBD1 (5 bases). Germline CDR1 reads SGHAT; CDR2 reads FQNNGV. The CDR3 is 17 residues long. The V end lost 0 bases, the J end lost 2 bases, and 15 bases lay between the germline ends. CDR3 region: CASSLEWWQGNTDTQYF. CDR3 DNA sequence: TGTGCCAGCAGCTTAGAATGGTGGCAGGGTAACACAGATACGCAGTATTTT.

CDR3 loop: CASRSRTGKRGTDTQYF. The CDR3, as DNA: TGTGCCAGCAGGAGTCGGACAGGGAAGAGGGGGACAGATACGCAGTATTTT. The chain has TRBV10-3 and TRBJ2-3; 8 bases align to TRBD1. This CDR3 region has 17 residues. Germline CDR1 is ENHRY and CDR2 is SYGVKD. The V gene end was trimmed by 10 bases and the J gene end by 3 bases; junction bases not matched to a gene: 18.

The rearrangement joins TRBV5-1 to TRBJ2-5; tentatively, D is TRBD1 or TRBD2 (5 bases each). V lost 4 bases, J lost 0 bases, and 10 bases lay in between. CDR3 length: 14 amino acids. The germline gives CDR1 SGHRS, CDR2 YFSETQ. The CDR3 DNA is TGCGCCAGCAGCCCGGGACGGAACCAAGAGACCCAGTACTTC. Its translation is CASSPGRNQETQYF. Complete variable domain (other parts from reference TRBV5-1 and TRBJ2-5): KAGVTQTPRYLIKTRGQQVTLSCSPISGHRSVSWYQQTPGQGLQFLFEYFSETQRNKGNFPGRFSGRQFSNSRSEMNVSTLELGDSALYLCASSPGRNQETQYFGPGTRLLVL.

The chain carries TRBV11-2 and TRBJ1-1, with D perhaps matching TRBD1 (6 bases). V lost 3 bases, J lost 0 bases, and 14 bases lay in between. The CDR3 loop spans 16 amino acids. Germline CDR1 reads SGHAT; CDR2 reads FQNNGV. The CDR3 DNA sequence: TGTGCCAGCAGCTTTTCGGGCGGGGGCATGAACACTGAAGCTTTCTTT. This sequence encodes CASSFSGGGMNTEAFF.

The sample holds a few counts of this clonotype. The chain uses TRBV30 and TRBJ2-2; D not resolved. Germline V gene data show CDR1 as GTSNPN and CDR2 as SVGIG (reference sequence). The CDR3 runs 11 residues. V lost 2 bases and J lost 6, with 4 bases in between. The chain's CDR3 is CAWSWAGELFF. CDR3 in DNA: TGTGCCTGGAGTTGGGCCGGGGAGCTGTTTTTT.

This clonotype came up many times. J is TRBJ2-1 and V is TRBV25-1; 9 bases line up with TRBD2. V lost 2 bases and J lost 4; bases outside the gene matches: 3. CDR1 and CDR2 from the germline V gene are MGHDK and SYGVNS. The CDR3 loop spans 15 amino acids. The CDR3 sequence: CASSEPREGYNEQFF. The CDR3 region has the DNA TGTGCCAGCAGTGAACCGCGGGAGGGATACAATGAGCAGTTCTTC.

This chain connects TRBV6-9 to TRBJ1-6; 10 nucleotides line up with TRBD1. The V gene's germline CDR1 is MNHGY and CDR2 SVAAGI. V dropped 2 bases and J dropped 8; count of bases not matched to a gene: 6. The CDR3 has 16 residues. CDR3 loop: CASSYRTGGSYSPLHF. CDR3 DNA sequence: TGTGCCAGCAGTTATCGGACAGGGGGATCATATTCACCCCTCCACTTT.

The chain couples TRBV6-1 to TRBJ2-1; 12 nucleotides match TRBD2. V lost 6 bases, J lost 7 bases, and 10 bases stayed unmatched. Germline CDR1 and CDR2: MNHNS and SASEGT. The CDR3 length is 16 residues. CDR3 nucleotides: TGTGCCAGCAGGGGCAGGACTAGCGGGAAACGAAATGAGCAGTTCTTC. It encodes CASRGRTSGKRNEQFF.

This clonotype turned up a few times. This chain connects TRBV4-3 to TRBJ1-5; no reliable D call. The CDR3 runs to 14 residues. CDR1 is LGHNA and CDR2 is YSLEER in the germline V gene. V lost 0 bases, J lost 3 bases, and 6 bases lay in between. CDR3 sequence: CASSQDPYNQPQHF. The DNA for the CDR3 is TGCGCCAGCAGCCAAGATCCCTACAATCAGCCCCAGCATTTT.

This clonotype was recorded many times. V is TRBV12-3 or TRBV12-4 and J is TRBJ2-2; D is unresolved. Trimming took off 8 bases at V and 5 bases at J, with 12 bases between the two ends. CDR3 length: 13 residues. The CDR3 nucleotides read TGTGCCAGCGGTCTTCAAGGAACCGGGGAGCTGTTTTTT. This codes for CASGLQGTGELFF.

In this sample, this clonotype turned up a few times. The gene calls are TRBV5-1 and TRBJ2-7; 8 bases are a match to TRBD1. Germline V lookup: CDR1 SGHRS, CDR2 YFSETQ. After removal of 0 bases from V and 0 bases from J, the junction contained 2 bases not matched to a gene. This CDR3 region has 15 residues. This CDR3 reads CASSLETGDSYEQYF. CDR3 bases: TGCGCCAGCAGCTTGGAGACAGGGGACTCCTACGAGCAGTACTTC.

At least ten counts were recorded for this clonotype. The rearrangement links TRBV20-1 to TRBJ1-6; D possibly corresponds to TRBD1 (6 bases). CDR3 size: 16 residues. Germline-derived CDR1 and CDR2 are DFQATT and SNEGSKA (reference sequence). The V end lost 1 base, the J end lost 8 bases, and 18 bases lay between the germline ends. The CDR3: CSARGGAGAQDSPLHF. In nucleotides, the CDR3 is TGCAGTGCTAGAGGGGGTGCGGGGGCGCAGGATTCACCCCTCCACTTT.

V and J are TRBV6-1 and TRBJ2-3; 9 bases are a match to TRBD2. The CDR3 is 17 amino acids. V trimming: 6 bases; J trimming: 3 bases; junction bases outside the gene matches: 13. Germline values: CDR1 MNHNS, CDR2 SASEGT. The CDR3 reads CASSPLGVAGVTDTQYF. CDR3 nucleotides: TGTGCCAGCAGCCCTCTAGGGGTAGCGGGAGTTACAGATACGCAGTATTTT.

This clonotype has ten or more counts. The chain links TRBV7-8 to TRBJ2-3; TRBD2 is a possible D gene (5 bases). The CDR3 is made up of 18 amino acids. Trimming pared 1 base from V and 1 base from J, leaving 18 bases between. Germline values: CDR1 SGHVS, CDR2 FQNEAQ. The CDR3 protein is CASSLDGLDLFRTDTQYF. CDR3 nucleotide sequence: TGTGCCAGCAGCTTAGATGGTCTGGACTTGTTTCGCACAGATACGCAGTATTTT.

The chain uses TRBV19 and TRBJ2-2, with D unclear. The V end lost 5 bases, the J end lost 1 base, and 14 bases lay between the germline ends. CDR3 length equals 16 residues. The germline CDR1 and CDR2 sequences are LNHDA and SQIVND (reference sequence). DNA of the CDR3: TGTGCCAGTAGTGTACAAGATTCTGGGAACACCGGGGAGCTGTTTTTT. Translated: CASSVQDSGNTGELFF.

This clonotype was detected many times. V and J are TRBV12-3 or TRBV12-4 and TRBJ1-1; D unresolved. The CDR3 runs to 13 residues. The V end lost 0 bases, the J end lost 3 bases, and 5 bases lay between the germline ends. CDR3 amino acids: CASSLALYTEAFF. CDR3 bases: TGTGCCAGCAGTTTAGCCCTATACACTGAAGCTTTCTTT.

This clonotype occurred a few times. V usage is TRBV6-2 or TRBV6-3 and J usage is TRBJ1-3; TRBD1 is a possible D gene (5 bases). Germline CDR1 reads MNHEY; CDR2 reads SVGEGT. The CDR3 is made up of 14 amino acids. Trimming removed 7 bases at V and 4 bases at J, with 14 bases between. The CDR3 DNA sequence: TGTGCCAGCAAGTCAAGGGGACCAGGAAACACCATATATTTT. This sequence encodes CASKSRGPGNTIYF.

This clonotype was detected a few times. The rearrangement uses TRBV20-1 and TRBJ1-1, with TRBD1 as a possible D gene (6 bases). Germline CDR1 and CDR2: DFQATT and SNEGSKA (reference sequence). V was cut by 2 bases and J by 2 bases, with 15 bases left in between. CDR3 length: 15 amino acids. The CDR3 is CSARFSDSSNTEAFF. In DNA form, the CDR3 reads TGCAGTGCTAGATTTTCGGACAGTTCTAACACTGAAGCTTTCTTT.

This clonotype has more than one count but fewer than ten. The genes are TRBV29-1 and TRBJ2-5; TRBD1 might be the D (6 bases). CDR3 length: 15 amino acids. Trimming removed 3 bases from V and 5 bases from J, with 19 bases in between. Germline V gene sequence: CDR1 SQVTM, CDR2 ANQGSEA. The CDR3 loop reads CSVDSWGLRWETQYF. DNA of the CDR3: TGCAGCGTTGATTCGTGGGGGCTGCGGTGGGAGACCCAGTACTTC.

V and J are TRBV20-1 and TRBJ2-1, with 11 bases fitting TRBD2. With V trimmed by 6 bases and J by 6 bases, 7 bases remained unmatched. The CDR3 length is 14 residues. Germline V gene sequence: CDR1 DFQATT, CDR2 SNEGSKA (reference sequence). The CDR3 sequence is CSATLAGGTNEQFF. Here the CDR3 DNA reads TGCAGTGCGACCTTAGCGGGAGGGACCAATGAGCAGTTCTTC.

This chain joins TRBV12-3 or TRBV12-4 and TRBJ1-6; D perhaps matches TRBD1 (6 bases). V lost 3 bases to trimming and J lost 14 bases, with 11 bases between them. The CDR3 spans 12 residues. The CDR3 loop is CASSFTGLALHF. The CDR3 DNA reads as TGTGCCAGCAGTTTCACAGGGTTGGCCCTCCACTTT.